The T cell receptor (beta chain) described here comes from a study of shared clonotypes between healthy human individuals. Study summary: Every donor yielded three CD4 naive, three CD4 memory, two CD8 naive and one CD8 memory plate.

In germline, CDR1 is SGDLS, CDR2 YYNGEE. Trimming cost V 0 bases and J 0 bases; bases outside gene matches: 8. This CDR3 is built from 20 residues. Replicate sorted-subset PCRs were loaded with around 220 ng DNA, about 30,000 T cell genomes. Per the study methods: Because ImmunoSEQ provided only junction sequences with no quality scores, the filtering differed. Profiled with immunoSEQ multiplex PCR; TCRdb holds only in-frame clones, not every one. D and trimming were read from the DNA, whereas the V and J calls and clone size are those reported in that table. In the table there are some 2,100,000 clones, more than 90% of which are singletons. Those who donated, Caucasian adults without exception, all lived in Nashville, Tennessee.

Material for sequencing was naive CD4+ T cells sorted from blood. Subset defined: CD45RA+ positively selected. The TCR originated in a man younger than 30 in good health. This chain links TRBV9 with TRBJ2-6; 11 bases match TRBD2. In DNA form, the CDR3 reads TGTGCCAGCAGCGTAGCTCCCGCTAGCGGGGGGTACTCTGGGGCCAACGTCCTGACTTTC. Translating gives CASSVAPASGGYSGANVLTF.